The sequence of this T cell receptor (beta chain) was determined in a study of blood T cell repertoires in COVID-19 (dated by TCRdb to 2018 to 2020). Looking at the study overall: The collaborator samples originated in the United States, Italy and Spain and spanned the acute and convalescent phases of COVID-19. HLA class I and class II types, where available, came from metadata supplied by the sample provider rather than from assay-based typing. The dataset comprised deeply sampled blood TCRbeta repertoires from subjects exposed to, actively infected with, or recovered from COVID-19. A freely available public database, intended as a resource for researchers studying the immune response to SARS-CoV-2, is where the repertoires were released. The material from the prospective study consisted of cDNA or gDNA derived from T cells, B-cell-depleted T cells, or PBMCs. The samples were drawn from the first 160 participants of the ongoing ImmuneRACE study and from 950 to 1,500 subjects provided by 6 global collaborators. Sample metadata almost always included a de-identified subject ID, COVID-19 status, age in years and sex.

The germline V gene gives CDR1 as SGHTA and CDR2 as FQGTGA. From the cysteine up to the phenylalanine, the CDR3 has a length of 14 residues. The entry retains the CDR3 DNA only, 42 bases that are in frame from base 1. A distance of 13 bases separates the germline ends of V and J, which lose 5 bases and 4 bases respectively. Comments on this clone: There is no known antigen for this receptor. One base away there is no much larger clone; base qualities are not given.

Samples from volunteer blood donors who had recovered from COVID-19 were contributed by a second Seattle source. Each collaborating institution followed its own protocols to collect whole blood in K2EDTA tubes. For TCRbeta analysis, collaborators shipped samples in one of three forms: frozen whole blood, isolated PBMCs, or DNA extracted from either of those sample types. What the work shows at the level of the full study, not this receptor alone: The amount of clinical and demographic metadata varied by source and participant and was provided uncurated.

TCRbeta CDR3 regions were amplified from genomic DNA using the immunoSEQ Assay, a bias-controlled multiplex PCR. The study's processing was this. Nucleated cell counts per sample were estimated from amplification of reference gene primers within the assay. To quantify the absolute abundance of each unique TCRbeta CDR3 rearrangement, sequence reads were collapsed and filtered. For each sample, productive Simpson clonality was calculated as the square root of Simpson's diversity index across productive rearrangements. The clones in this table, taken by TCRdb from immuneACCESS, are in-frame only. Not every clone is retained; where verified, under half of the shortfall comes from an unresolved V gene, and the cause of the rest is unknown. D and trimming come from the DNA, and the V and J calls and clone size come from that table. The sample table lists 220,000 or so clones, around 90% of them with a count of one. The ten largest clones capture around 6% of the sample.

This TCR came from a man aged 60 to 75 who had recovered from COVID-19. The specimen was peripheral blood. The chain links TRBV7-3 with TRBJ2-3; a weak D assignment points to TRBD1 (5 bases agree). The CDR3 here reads CASSPSRVADTQYF. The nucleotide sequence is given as TGTGCCAGCAGCCCGAGCAGGGTTGCAGATACGCAGTATTTT.